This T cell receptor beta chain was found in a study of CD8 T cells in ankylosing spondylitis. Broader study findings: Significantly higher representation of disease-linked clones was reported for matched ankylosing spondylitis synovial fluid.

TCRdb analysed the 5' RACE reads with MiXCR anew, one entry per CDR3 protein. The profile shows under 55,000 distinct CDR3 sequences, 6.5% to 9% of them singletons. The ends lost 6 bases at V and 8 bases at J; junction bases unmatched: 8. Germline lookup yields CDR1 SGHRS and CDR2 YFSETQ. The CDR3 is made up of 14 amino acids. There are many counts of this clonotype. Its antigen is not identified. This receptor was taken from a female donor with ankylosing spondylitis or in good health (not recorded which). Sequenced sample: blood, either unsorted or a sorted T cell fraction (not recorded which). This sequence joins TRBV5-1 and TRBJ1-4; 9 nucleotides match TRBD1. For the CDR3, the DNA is TGCGCCAGCACCCCCCGGGGACAGGGAGAAAAACTGTTTTTT. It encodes CASTPRGQGEKLFF.